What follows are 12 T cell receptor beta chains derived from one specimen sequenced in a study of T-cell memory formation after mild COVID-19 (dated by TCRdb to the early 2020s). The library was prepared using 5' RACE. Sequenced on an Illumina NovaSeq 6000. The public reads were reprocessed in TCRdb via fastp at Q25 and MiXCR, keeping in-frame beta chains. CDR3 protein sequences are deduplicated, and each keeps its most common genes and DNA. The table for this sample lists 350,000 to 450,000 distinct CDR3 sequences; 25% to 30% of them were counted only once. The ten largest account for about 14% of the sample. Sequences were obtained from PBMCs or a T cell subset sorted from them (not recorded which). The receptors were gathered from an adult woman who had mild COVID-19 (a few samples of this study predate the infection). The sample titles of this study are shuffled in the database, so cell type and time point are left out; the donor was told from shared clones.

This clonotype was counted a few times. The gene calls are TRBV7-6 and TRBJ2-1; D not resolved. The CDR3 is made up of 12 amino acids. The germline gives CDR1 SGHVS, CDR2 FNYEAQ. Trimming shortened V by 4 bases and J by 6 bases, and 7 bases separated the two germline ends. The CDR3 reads CASSYNGNEQFF. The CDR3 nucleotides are TGTGCCAGCAGCTACAACGGCAATGAGCAGTTCTTC.

The CDR3 coding sequence is TGTGCCAGCAGCGACAAAAGGACTAGCGGGAGGGCGTTCTCCTACGAGCAGTACTTC. Its protein product is CASSDKRTSGRAFSYEQYF. The V and J genes are TRBV7-9 and TRBJ2-7; 15 bases map to TRBD2. CDR1 and CDR2 from the germline V gene are SEHNR and FQNEAQ (reference sequence). With V trimmed by 5 bases and J by 0 bases, 11 bases remained unmatched. The CDR3 extends over 19 amino acids.

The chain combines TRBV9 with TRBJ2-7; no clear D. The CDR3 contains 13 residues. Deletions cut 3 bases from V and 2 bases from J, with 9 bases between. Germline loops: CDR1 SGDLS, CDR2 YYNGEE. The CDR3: CASSAADPYEQYF. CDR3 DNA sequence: TGTGCCAGCAGCGCCGCAGACCCCTACGAGCAGTACTTC.

The CDR3 loop reads CSAPGTAYGYTF. CDR3 DNA sequence: TGCAGTGCTCCCGGGACAGCCTATGGCTACACCTTC. The chain joins TRBV20-1 to TRBJ1-2; TRBD1 matches 7 bases. Germline V gene sequence: CDR1 DFQATT, CDR2 SNEGSKA (reference sequence). The CDR3 has 12 amino acids. V shed 5 bases and J 4 bases; nucleotides not matched to a gene: 4.

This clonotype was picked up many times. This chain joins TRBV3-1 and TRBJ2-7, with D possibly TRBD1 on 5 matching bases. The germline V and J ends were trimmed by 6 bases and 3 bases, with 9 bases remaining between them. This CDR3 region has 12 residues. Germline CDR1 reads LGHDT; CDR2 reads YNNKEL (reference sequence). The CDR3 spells CASSRRGYEQYF. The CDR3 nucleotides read TGTGCCAGCAGTCGAAGGGGCTACGAGCAGTACTTC.

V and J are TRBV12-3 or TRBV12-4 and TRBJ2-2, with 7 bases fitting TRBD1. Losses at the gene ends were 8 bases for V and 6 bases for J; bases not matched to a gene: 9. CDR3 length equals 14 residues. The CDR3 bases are TGTGCCAGCGTTGAAGGGGGCGCCGCCGGGGAGCTGTTTTTT. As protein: CASVEGGAAGELFF.

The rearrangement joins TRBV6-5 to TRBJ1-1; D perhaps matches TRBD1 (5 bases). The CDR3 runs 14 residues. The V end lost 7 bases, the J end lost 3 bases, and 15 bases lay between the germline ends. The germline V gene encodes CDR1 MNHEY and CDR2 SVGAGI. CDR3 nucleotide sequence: TGTGCCAGCACTCCTTCGACAGCCTACACTGAAGCTTTCTTT. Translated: CASTPSTAYTEAFF.

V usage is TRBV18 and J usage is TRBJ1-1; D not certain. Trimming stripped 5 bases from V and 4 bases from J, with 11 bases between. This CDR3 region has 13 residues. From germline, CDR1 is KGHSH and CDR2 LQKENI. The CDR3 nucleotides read TGTGCCAGCTCAAGCTCGAAGGGCACTGAAGCTTTCTTT. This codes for CASSSSKGTEAFF.

The CDR3 nucleotides are TGTGCCAGCAGGACAGGGGTTCAGCAGTACTTC. Amino acids: CASRTGVQQYF. The chain joins TRBV12-3 or TRBV12-4 to TRBJ2-7, with 8 positions matching TRBD1. V shed 6 bases, J shed 8 bases, and the junction held 3 bases outside the gene matches. The CDR3 extends over 11 amino acids.

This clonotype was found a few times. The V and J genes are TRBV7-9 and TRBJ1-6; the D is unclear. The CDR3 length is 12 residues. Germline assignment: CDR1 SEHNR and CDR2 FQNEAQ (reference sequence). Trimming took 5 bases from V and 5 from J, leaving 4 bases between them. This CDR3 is CASSADNSPLHF. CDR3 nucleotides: TGTGCCAGCAGCGCCGATAATTCACCCCTCCACTTT.

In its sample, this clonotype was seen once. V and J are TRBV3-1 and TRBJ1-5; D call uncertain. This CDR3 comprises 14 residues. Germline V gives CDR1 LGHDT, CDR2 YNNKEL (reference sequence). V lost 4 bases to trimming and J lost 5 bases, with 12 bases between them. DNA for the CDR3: TGTGCCAGCAGCCTTAGTTGGGGATATCAGCCCCAGCATTTT. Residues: CASSLSWGYQPQHF.

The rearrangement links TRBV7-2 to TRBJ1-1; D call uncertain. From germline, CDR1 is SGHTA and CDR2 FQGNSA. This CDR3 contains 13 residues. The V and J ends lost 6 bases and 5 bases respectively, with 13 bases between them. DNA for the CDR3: TGTGCCAGCAGGTTGGACCCTGGGACTGAAGCTTTCTTT. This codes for CASRLDPGTEAFF.